A selection of T cell receptor beta chains follows, all from one sample in a study of CD8 T cells in Susac syndrome. TCRdb reprocessed the immunoSEQ multiplex PCR reads with MiXCR, giving one entry per CDR3 protein. The sample comprises some 130,000 distinct CDR3 sequences, around 93% of which are singletons, and about 0.18% rests with the top ten. The sample taken for sequencing was CD8+ T cells from PBMCs. These receptor sequences come from a human donor with Susac syndrome. The CDR3 runs from the conserved cysteine through the conserved F or W. D genes are given only for firm matches. Clone size is shown for a subset of rows, as once, few, many or a class of expanded clone.

TRBJ1-4 | . | TRBV29-1 | TRBD1 | TGCAGCGTCGACTTGACAGGGGGCAGTCGAGAAAAACTGTTTTTT | CSVDLTGGSREKLFF
TRBJ2-1 | once | TRBV6-5 | . | TGTGCCAGCAGCCGTCGGAGCTCCTACAATGAGCAGTTCTTC | CASSRRSSYNEQFF
TRBJ2-1 | . | TRBV9 | TRBD2 | TGTGCCAGCAGCGCTAGCGGGACCTCCTACAATGAGCAGTTCTTC | CASSASGTSYNEQFF
TRBJ2-5 | . | TRBV12-3/TRBV12-4 | TRBD1 | TGTGCCAGCAGTCTCGGGACAGGGGTAGAGACCCAGTACTTC | CASSLGTGVETQYF
TRBJ2-1 | . | TRBV7-9 | . | TGTGCCAGCAGCCCCGTCGGGAACCAAGGGGATGAGCAGTTCTTC | CASSPVGNQGDEQFF
TRBJ1-2 | . | TRBV5-1 | TRBD1 | TGCGCCAGCAGCTTCCCTTCGAGTGGACAGGGGGCGTTTGGCTACACCTTC | CASSFPSSGQGAFGYTF
TRBJ2-3 | once | TRBV4-1 | TRBD2 | TGCGCCAGCAGCCAAGAACGGACTAGAATCACAGATACGCAGTATTTT | CASSQERTRITDTQYF
TRBJ2-5 | . | TRBV11-2 | . | TGTGCCAGCAGCTTAGTCAGGCACGGGATGGAGACCCAGTACTTC | CASSLVRHGMETQYF
TRBJ2-7 | . | TRBV28 | . | TGTGCCAGCAGACCGCTCCGGAGGGACTACGAGCAGTACTTC | CASRPLRRDYEQYF
TRBJ2-7 | once | TRBV12-3/TRBV12-4 | TRBD2 | TGTGCCAGCAGTAAATACCTAGCGGGAGCTCCCTACGAGCAGTACTTC | CASSKYLAGAPYEQYF
TRBJ2-5 | . | TRBV12-3/TRBV12-4 | . | TGTGCCAGCAGGGGGGCCCGCGAGACCCAGTACTTC | CASRGARETQYF
TRBJ2-7 | . | TRBV9 | TRBD2 | TGTGCCAGTGGCGAGGGAGGGCCTTTCGAGCAGTACTTC | CASGEGGPFEQYF
TRBJ1-2 | . | TRBV15 | . | TGTGCCACCAGCAGAGATGAGAGCCTCTACACCTTC | CATSRDESLYTF
TRBJ2-4 | . | TRBV9 | . | TGTGCCAGCCAAGAAAGCCCCTCAGTGAGCATTCAGTACTTC | CASQESPSVSIQYF
TRBJ1-4 | . | TRBV2 | TRBD1 | TGTGCCAGCGGAGGGGGGACAGAGCCAGGAAAACTGTTTTTT | CASGGGTEPGKLFF
TRBJ1-2 | once | TRBV29-1 | . | TGCAGCGTTGAATATGGACAGAGCTATGGCTACACCTTC | CSVEYGQSYGYTF
TRBJ2-1 | . | TRBV6-5 | TRBD1 | TGTGCCACGCGACAGGGTAATGAGCAGTTCTTC | CATRQGNEQFF